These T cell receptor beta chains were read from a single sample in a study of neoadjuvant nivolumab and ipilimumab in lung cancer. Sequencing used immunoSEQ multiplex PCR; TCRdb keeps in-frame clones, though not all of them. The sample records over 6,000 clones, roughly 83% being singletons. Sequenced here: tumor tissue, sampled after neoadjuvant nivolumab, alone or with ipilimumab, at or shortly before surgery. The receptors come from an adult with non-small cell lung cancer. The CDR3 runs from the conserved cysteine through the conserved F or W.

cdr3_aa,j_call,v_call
CASSLGTGNGAYEQYF,TRBJ2-7,TRBV5-6
CAIRGGTGDLREQYF,TRBJ2-7,TRBV10-3
CASSQVAGWNTEAFF,TRBJ1-1,TRBV14
CASSLGGSSYEQYF,TRBJ2-7,TRBV11-1
CASTGEGKETQYF,TRBJ2-5,TRBV6-5
CASRRRDSGSPLHF,TRBJ1-6,TRBV5-5
CASSESRNQPQHF,TRBJ1-5,TRBV10-1
CASSPRGYQNSPLHF,TRBJ1-6,TRBV18
CASSLRQNNQETQYF,TRBJ2-5,TRBV5-1
CASSLVKGVYEQYF,TRBJ2-7,TRBV11-2
CASSEMQGYTEAFF,TRBJ1-1,TRBV6-1
CASSLRGSYNSPLHF,TRBJ1-6,TRBV5-4
CASSVAWVGTDTQYF,TRBJ2-3,TRBV9
CASSAQTETDGYIGNTIYF,TRBJ1-3,TRBV9
CASSESVNSPLHF,TRBJ1-6,TRBV10-1
CASSLGGGRVAEQYF,TRBJ2-7,TRBV5-1
CANPLSDRDHEQYF,TRBJ2-7,TRBV5-4
CASSVGPTSTDTQYF,TRBJ2-3,TRBV9
CASSLLTGGGPHEQYF,TRBJ2-7,TRBV27
CASSYSGTANSPLHF,TRBJ1-6,TRBV14
CASSSLGQPYNSPLHF,TRBJ1-6,TRBV7-2
CSVEQGSNTIYF,TRBJ1-3,TRBV29-1
CARNKRDQGTEAFF,TRBJ1-1,TRBV5-3
CASSSPRQGRNTGELFF,TRBJ2-2,TRBV25-1
CASSVMTSRDEQFF,TRBJ2-1,TRBV9
CASSLVAQGGGNTIYF,TRBJ1-3,TRBV11-2
CASSPPAGYEQYF,TRBJ2-7,TRBV18
CASSPPWSTDTQYF,TRBJ2-3,TRBV18
CASSLRGFEKLFF,TRBJ1-4,TRBV5-6
CASSWGTVNYGYTF,TRBJ1-2,TRBV5-4
CASSLGQLTNYGYTF,TRBJ1-2,TRBV5-1
CASSLEVFPYEQYF,TRBJ2-7,TRBV5-1
CAIGEDGYGYTF,TRBJ1-2,TRBV10-3
CASSQGLLAGAYNEQFF,TRBJ2-1,TRBV4-1
CASSLDAGGHNEQFF,TRBJ2-1,TRBV11-2
CASSVERGSSYNEQFF,TRBJ2-1,TRBV9
CASSSQGAGANVLTF,TRBJ2-6,TRBV5-4
CASSLGWSRGSYNEQFF,TRBJ2-1,TRBV7-8
CVTPAPRMAGELFF,TRBJ2-2,TRBV7-9
CASSPFYNEQFF,TRBJ2-1,TRBV28
CASSFGPVGNTEAFF,TRBJ1-1,TRBV7-3
CASTPQPGTGRKRLYEQYF,TRBJ2-7,TRBV10-3
CAIGPYGSPLHF,TRBJ1-6,TRBV10-3
CASSVDYLNSPLHF,TRBJ1-6,TRBV5-4
CASSARIYEQYF,TRBJ2-7,TRBV13
CASSSGTEINYEQYF,TRBJ2-7,TRBV5-1
CASTGVRGYTF,TRBJ1-2,TRBV2
CASSFEGARDNEQFF,TRBJ2-1,TRBV5-1
CASSLHRPTGELFF,TRBJ2-2,TRBV5-1
CAISESGSNSNQPQHF,TRBJ1-5,TRBV10-3
CASSPGLAGNSPLHF,TRBJ1-6,TRBV6-1